Shown below are 28 T cell receptor beta chains from a single sample sequenced in a study of cytomegalovirus exposure and HLA in healthy donors. The primer mix had 60 Vbeta and 13 Jbeta primers. This table comes from immunoSEQ multiplex PCR, and its TCRdb copy is limited to in-frame clones, with some not included. The table shows roughly 89,000 clones, with roughly 76% occurring only once. What was sequenced was PBMCs. These receptors originate from a woman in her twenties or thirties in good health and CMV-seronegative.

The chain couples TRBV10-1 to TRBJ2-5; a possible D gene is TRBD2 (5 bases). The ends were cut back, 2 bases at V and 4 bases at J, with 8 bases in the middle. The germline CDR1 and CDR2 sequences are WNHNN and SYGVQD (reference sequence). CDR3 length: 13 amino acids. This CDR3 is CASSEVAGETQYF. The CDR3 bases are TGCGCCAGCAGTGAGGTTGCGGGAGAGACCCAGTACTTC.

The CDR3 DNA reads as TGTGCCATCAGGAGCGGGAGTGGAGAGACCCAGTACTTC. Amino acid sequence: CAIRSGSGETQYF. The chain combines TRBV10-3 with TRBJ2-5; 8 nucleotides line up with TRBD2. CDR1 ENHRY and CDR2 SYGVKD come from the germline V gene. The CDR3 is made up of 13 amino acids. Trimming at V came to 6 bases and at J to 4 bases, leaving 4 bases not matched to a gene.

The V gene is TRBV9, the J gene TRBJ2-3; TRBD2 agrees at 7 bases. The ends lost 4 bases at V and 5 bases at J; junction bases unmatched: 10. This CDR3 is 15 amino acids long. CDR1 and CDR2 (germline): SGDLS, YYNGEE. The CDR3 loop reads CASSLGGSGIDTQYF. The DNA for the CDR3 is TGTGCCAGCAGCCTGGGCGGGAGTGGTATAGATACGCAGTATTTT.

The chain uses TRBV2 and TRBJ1-6; D uncertain. V was clipped by 1 base and J by 5 bases, with 6 bases between them. CDR3 length equals 14 residues. Per the germline V gene, CDR1 is SNHLY and CDR2 is FYNNEI. The CDR3 is CASSEDRHNSPLHF. The CDR3 DNA sequence: TGTGCCAGCAGTGAAGACAGACATAATTCACCCCTCCACTTT.

The genes are TRBV10-3 and TRBJ1-5; D is uncertain. Germline V gene data show CDR1 as ENHRY and CDR2 as SYGVKD. The CDR3 has 13 residues. V was clipped by 0 bases and J by 11 bases, with 11 bases between them. The CDR3 DNA reads as TGTGCCATCAGTGAGTCGACCGTACAGTCCCAGCATTTT. As protein: CAISESTVQSQHF.

V and J are TRBV25-1 and TRBJ1-1; a possible D gene is TRBD1 (5 bases). The germline V gene has CDR1 MGHDK and CDR2 SYGVNS. V was shortened by 6 bases and J by 1 base, with 15 bases between the two germline ends. CDR3 length equals 15 residues. As DNA, the CDR3 is TGTGCCAGCAGCCCCTTGAAAGGGGCGAACACTGAAGCTTTCTTT. It specifies CASSPLKGANTEAFF.

This chain connects TRBV19 to TRBJ2-1; 13 bases fit TRBD2. Germline V CDR1 and CDR2: LNHDA, SQIVND (reference sequence). The CDR3 is made up of 15 amino acids. V was pared by 8 bases and J by 7 bases, with 8 bases of the junction left unmatched. CDR3 protein: CASCSGLAGANEQFF. The CDR3, as DNA: TGTGCCAGTTGCTCTGGACTAGCGGGAGCAAATGAGCAGTTCTTC.

The V gene is TRBV19, the J gene TRBJ2-7; D is possibly TRBD2 (6 bases). V was clipped by 3 bases and J by 5 bases, with 17 bases between them. CDR3 size: 15 residues. Germline V lookup: CDR1 LNHDA, CDR2 SQIVND (reference sequence). CDR3 bases: TGTGCCAGTAGTATCGGCGGGGTAGGGTCCCACGAGCAGTACTTC. As protein: CASSIGGVGSHEQYF.

The rearrangement links TRBV7-6 to TRBJ2-3; TRBD1 is a possible D gene (6 bases). V was pared by 4 bases and J by 1 base, with 18 bases between. Germline CDR1 and CDR2: SGHVS and FNYEAQ. The CDR3 covers 17 residues. The CDR3 region is CASSSLFRQAGTDTQYF. In DNA, the CDR3 is TGTGCCAGCAGCTCTCTCTTCAGACAGGCCGGCACAGATACGCAGTATTTT.

This chain uses TRBV7-2 with TRBJ2-3, with 7 bases aligning to TRBD2. Per the germline V gene, CDR1 is SGHTA and CDR2 is FQGNSA. This CDR3 has 16 amino acids. The J segment lost 0 bases and the V segment lost 3 bases, leaving 6 bases of the junction unmatched. CDR3 region: CASSLVGGPSTDTQYF. In nucleotides, the CDR3 is TGTGCCAGCAGCTTGGTGGGAGGGCCGAGCACAGATACGCAGTATTTT.

The chain combines TRBV28 with TRBJ1-1; D ambiguous. The length of the CDR3 is 14 residues. V lost 4 bases, J lost 1 base, and 10 bases lay in between. Germline CDR1 MDHEN, CDR2 SYDVKM. The CDR3 DNA reads as TGTGCCAGCAGTTCACCCGGTGGGAACACTGAAGCTTTCTTT. This translates into CASSSPGGNTEAFF.

The V call is TRBV25-1, the J call TRBJ1-1; a weak D match, TRBD1 (6 bases). CDR3 length: 14 amino acids. Trimming stripped 3 bases from V and 2 bases from J, with 10 bases between. Germline loops: CDR1 MGHDK, CDR2 SYGVNS. The CDR3 DNA sequence: TGTGCCAGCAGTGATACAGGGCCAAACACTGAAGCTTTCTTT. Translation gives CASSDTGPNTEAFF.

This clone has just one count. Written as DNA, the CDR3 is TGTGCCAGCTCACCGGGACTACTACTGGACAATGAGCAGTTCTTC. This gives the protein CASSPGLLLDNEQFF. The chain uses TRBV18 and TRBJ2-1; 7 bases are shared with TRBD2. The V and J ends lost 3 bases and 5 bases, in that order; junction bases with no gene match: 7. CDR3 length: 15 amino acids. Germline CDR1 and CDR2: KGHSH and LQKENI.

The gene calls are TRBV28 and TRBJ1-4; the D is unclear. V was trimmed by 6 bases and J by 5 bases, leaving 13 bases between them. Germline V gene data show CDR1 as MDHEN and CDR2 as SYDVKM. The CDR3 is 14 amino acids. CDR3 residues: CASRPGVINEKLFF. CDR3 bases: TGTGCCAGCAGGCCCGGGGTCATCAATGAAAAACTGTTTTTT.

The chain is built from TRBV28 and TRBJ2-7, with a weak D call TRBD2 (7 bases). Germline V gene data show CDR1 as MDHEN and CDR2 as SYDVKM. V was cut by 7 bases and J by 3 bases, with 16 bases left in between. The CDR3 runs to 14 residues. CDR3 region: CASIPRGGHYEQYF. CDR3 coding DNA: TGTGCCAGCATCCCGAGGGGGGGCCACTACGAGCAGTACTTC.

This CDR3 reads CASSLASRGYTF. DNA for the CDR3: TGTGCCAGCAGCTTAGCCTCGCGGGGCTACACCTTC. The genes are TRBV7-9 and TRBJ1-2; D call uncertain. CDR3 size: 12 residues. V was cut by 0 bases and J by 8 bases, with 7 bases left in between. CDR1 and CDR2 from the germline V gene are SEHNR and FQNEAQ (reference sequence).

V is TRBV28 and J is TRBJ1-1; 9 nucleotides align to TRBD1. V was pared by 6 bases and J by 1 base, with 3 bases of the junction left unmatched. The CDR3 has 14 amino acids. CDR1 and CDR2 from the germline V gene are MDHEN and SYDVKM. CDR3 sequence (DNA): TGTGCCAGCAGGACAGGGGGACCGAACACTGAAGCTTTCTTT. Its translation is CASRTGGPNTEAFF.

This chain joins TRBV5-6 and TRBJ2-7, with 8 bases fitting TRBD2. CDR1 is SGHDT and CDR2 is YYEEEE in the germline V gene. The CDR3 is made up of 16 amino acids. V lost 2 bases and J lost 5; bases outside the gene matches: 12. As DNA, the CDR3 is TGTGCCAGCAGCTTTGGTCCGGGACTAGTGGTCCACGAGCAGTACTTC. Translation: CASSFGPGLVVHEQYF. Looking up the rest from reference TRBV5-6 and TRBJ2-7 gives the full variable domain: DAGVTQSPTHLIKTRGQQVTLRCSPKSGHDTVSWYQQALGQGPQFIFQYYEEEERQRGNFPDRFSGHQFPNYSSELNVNALLLGDSALYLCASSFGPGLVVHEQYFGPGTRLTVT.

The chain joins TRBV28 to TRBJ1-4; a possible D gene is TRBD1 (5 bases). The CDR3 loop spans 16 amino acids. Trimming cost V 6 bases and J 4 bases, with 18 bases left between them. The germline V gene encodes CDR1 MDHEN and CDR2 SYDVKM. For the CDR3, the DNA is TGTGCCAGCAGACGGAGGGGACTTGAGGGTAATGAAAAACTGTTTTTT. The encoded protein is CASRRRGLEGNEKLFF.

The rearrangement joins TRBV7-9 to TRBJ2-3; no clear D gene. Looked up from germline, CDR1 is SEHNR and CDR2 is FQNEAQ (reference sequence). V shed 5 bases and J shed 4 bases, with 7 bases lying between them. The CDR3 contains 12 residues. This CDR3 is CASSPPADTQYF. CDR3 DNA sequence: TGTGCCAGCAGCCCACCAGCAGATACGCAGTATTTT. Filled out from reference TRBV7-9 and TRBJ2-3, the complete variable domain reads DTGVSQNPRHKITKRGQNVTFRCDPISEHNRLYWYRQTLGQGPEFLTYFQNEAQLEKSRLLSDRFSAERPKGSFSTLEIQRTEQGDSAMYLCASSPPADTQYFGPGTRLTVL.

The sample holds a few counts of this clone. The J gene is TRBJ2-7, the V gene TRBV2; 13 nucleotides agree with TRBD2. The CDR3 length is 16 residues. V shed 1 base and J 4 bases; nucleotides not matched to a gene: 4. Germline lookup yields CDR1 SNHLY and CDR2 FYNNEI. The CDR3 DNA reads TGTGCCAGCAGTGAAGGACTAGCGGGAGGTTTGTACGAGCAGTACTTC. It specifies CASSEGLAGGLYEQYF.

This clone was recorded once. The genes are TRBV11-1 and TRBJ2-7, with 9 bases that match TRBD1. Germline V gene lookup returns CDR1 SGHAT and CDR2 FQDESV (reference sequence). CDR3 length equals 15 residues. With V trimmed by 3 bases and J by 4 bases, 7 bases remained unmatched. The CDR3 DNA is TGTGCCAGCAGCTTCGCGGGGACAGGGTTTTACGAGCAGTACTTC. It is translated as CASSFAGTGFYEQYF.

V and J are TRBV4-3 and TRBJ2-3; TRBD2 is a possible D gene (6 bases). The CDR3 runs 15 residues. Germline values: CDR1 LGHNA, CDR2 YSLEER. The V end lost 0 bases, the J end lost 2 bases, and 9 bases lay between the germline ends. CDR3 nucleotides: TGCGCCAGCAGCCAAGAACAGCGGGTCACAGATACGCAGTATTTT. This gives the protein CASSQEQRVTDTQYF.

J is TRBJ2-1 and V is TRBV7-6, with 12 nucleotides matching TRBD2. V trimming: 1 base; J trimming: 10 bases; junction bases outside the gene matches: 14. Germline CDR1 and CDR2: SGHVS and FNYEAQ. The CDR3 has 18 residues. CDR3 nucleotides: TGTGCCAGCAGCTTAGGGGCTAGCGGGAGGGGAACCCAGGGAGAGCAGTTCTTC. Translation gives CASSLGASGRGTQGEQFF.

This chain connects TRBV5-4 to TRBJ2-3; a weak D match, TRBD1 (5 bases). The CDR3 spans 13 residues. Germline V lookup: CDR1 SGHNT, CDR2 YYREEE (reference sequence). Trimming cost V 1 base and J 10 bases, with 13 bases left between them. CDR3 nucleotide sequence: TGTGCCAGCAGCTTGTCCAGCAGGGAAGCGCAGTATTTT. This encodes CASSLSSREAQYF.

The V and J genes are TRBV4-1 and TRBJ2-1, with a weak D call TRBD2 (6 bases). Trimming took 4 bases from V and 7 from J, leaving 14 bases between them. This CDR3 has 14 amino acids. Germline V gene lookup returns CDR1 MGHRA and CDR2 YSYEKL. The CDR3 loop is CASSRQPGGNEQFF. In nucleotides, the CDR3 is TGCGCCAGCAGCCGCCAGCCCGGAGGGAATGAGCAGTTCTTC.

The sample holds one count of this clone. The rearrangement joins TRBV6-5 to TRBJ1-1; the D is unclear. This CDR3 has 14 amino acids. CDR1 and CDR2 from the germline V gene are MNHEY and SVGAGI. With 2 bases removed from V and 5 bases from J, the gap between germline ends came to 12 bases. CDR3 in DNA: TGTGCCAGCAGTTACATTTCAGGAGGGACTGAAGCTTTCTTT. Translating it yields CASSYISGGTEAFF.

The V gene is TRBV19, the J gene TRBJ1-1, with TRBD1 matching 8 bases. The CDR3 extends over 13 amino acids. With V trimmed by 5 bases and J by 11 bases, 10 bases remained unmatched. CDR1 and CDR2 (germline): LNHDA, SQIVND (reference sequence). Here the CDR3 DNA reads TGTGCCAGTAGTCCAACGGACAGGGAGTGGGCTTTCTTT. This sequence encodes CASSPTDREWAFF.